These 18 T cell receptor beta chains were all obtained from the same sample, sequenced in a study of regulatory T cells in long-lasting Graves disease (dated by TCRdb to the early 2020s). The library was obtained by multiplex PCR. The sequencer listed for this sample is Illumina HiSeq 4000. iRepertoire HTBI primers and Arm-PCR amplification of CDR3 regions were used to construct TCR beta libraries. The raw public data were reprocessed by TCRdb itself: fastp quality trimming at Q25, MiXCR clonotype calling, in-frame beta chains only. Each CDR3 protein gets just one entry, which takes the most common genes and DNA from the rows behind it. Here the sample has 360,000 or so distinct CDR3 sequences; 20% to 25% occur a single time. The ten biggest clones cover roughly a quarter of the sample. The meaning of the sample's time point label: persistent/refractory GD, antithyroid drugs over 5 years with positive TRAb. For both TCR sequencing and RNA sequencing, RNA was extracted from PBMCs using TRIzol.

This specimen consisted of peripheral blood mononuclear cells (PBMCs), obtained when the disease was refractory, from a patient treated with antithyroid drugs. The source is a middle-aged woman with Graves disease. Donor details come from another sample of the same person, matched by shared clones.

The rearrangement uses TRBV7-2 and TRBJ2-2, with D maybe TRBD1 (7 bases). CDR3 length: 19 amino acids. Trimming removed 1 base from V and 0 bases from J, with 18 bases in between. CDR1 SGHTA and CDR2 FQGNSA come from the germline V gene. CDR3 sequence: CASSLEAGGPLANTGELFF. CDR3 coding DNA: TGTGCCAGCAGCTTAGAGGCAGGGGGGCCCCTCGCGAACACCGGGGAGCTGTTTTTT.

The table lists this clonotype with many counts. The V and J genes are TRBV25-1 and TRBJ2-7; TRBD2 agrees at 13 bases. The germline gives CDR1 MGHDK, CDR2 SYGVNS. V was pared by 3 bases and J by 8 bases, with 7 bases of the junction left unmatched. The CDR3 totals 15 residues. The CDR3 sequence: CASSDQIGTSGKQYF. The CDR3 coding sequence is TGTGCCAGCAGTGACCAAATTGGGACTAGCGGGAAGCAGTACTTC.

CDR3 sequence reads: CASRLPTSGSTGELFF. As DNA, the CDR3 is TGTGCCAGTAGACTGCCGACTAGCGGGAGCACCGGGGAGCTGTTTTTT. This rearrangement joins TRBV19 to TRBJ2-2; 12 positions agree with TRBD2. The germline V gene encodes CDR1 LNHDA and CDR2 SQIVND (reference sequence). The V and J ends lost 6 bases and 4 bases, in that order; junction bases with no gene match: 6. This CDR3 region has 16 residues.

This clonotype was detected a few times. The J gene is TRBJ2-2, the V gene TRBV11-2; no clear D. The CDR3 totals 13 residues. V was shortened by 3 bases and J by 5 bases, with 7 bases between the two germline ends. CDR1 and CDR2 from the germline V gene are SGHAT and FQNNGV. Written as DNA, the CDR3 is TGTGCCAGCAGCTTCGTTGATACCGGGGAGCTGTTTTTT. Translating gives CASSFVDTGELFF.

This clonotype appeared many times. The chain couples TRBV20-1 to TRBJ2-2; D unresolved. The germline CDR1 and CDR2 sequences are DFQATT and SNEGSKA (reference sequence). V gave up 3 bases and J gave up 0 bases, with 8 bases separating them. CDR3 length equals 14 residues. The CDR3 nucleotides are TGCAGTGCTAGGCCGTCGACGAACACCGGGGAGCTGTTTTTT. This codes for CSARPSTNTGELFF.

Only a few counts were recorded for this clonotype. V and J are TRBV19 and TRBJ1-2; no definite D call. This CDR3 region has 15 residues. V was trimmed by 4 bases and J by 1 base, leaving 13 bases between them. Germline V CDR1 and CDR2: LNHDA, SQIVND (reference sequence). The CDR3, as DNA: TGTGCCAGTAGTAAGGAGACAATCGTTAACTATGGCTACACCTTC. Amino acid sequence: CASSKETIVNYGYTF.

This clonotype was seen repeatedly, ten times or more. The J gene is TRBJ2-7, the V gene TRBV9; D remains unclear. CDR1 SGDLS and CDR2 YYNGEE come from the germline V gene. The CDR3 covers 13 residues. Trimming shortened V by 4 bases and J by 4 bases, and 12 bases separated the two germline ends. The CDR3 protein is CASSPSLEYEQYF. The CDR3 DNA reads as TGTGCCAGCAGCCCATCATTAGAGTACGAGCAGTACTTC.

Of note for this clonotype: This may arise from a read error, as a much more abundant clone is one base away. The chain employs TRBV20-1 and TRBJ2-5; D is unclear. The germline gives CDR1 DFQATT, CDR2 SNEGSKA (reference sequence). This CDR3 has 12 residues. The CDR3 sequence is CSARPSQETRYF. CDR3 bases: TGCAGTGCTAGGCCGTCCCAAGAGACCCGGTACTTC.

This clonotype was counted ten times or more. The chain combines TRBV7-2 with TRBJ2-7, with 10 bases identical to TRBD2. Germline V CDR1 and CDR2: SGHTA, FQGNSA. Unmatched junction bases numbered 4, after V lost 5 bases and J lost 6 bases. The CDR3 has 13 residues. The CDR3 DNA reads TGTGCCAGCAGCACCCGGACTAGCGGCGAGCAGTACTTC. Encoded protein: CASSTRTSGEQYF.

This clonotype was found many times. The J gene is TRBJ2-7, the V gene TRBV28, with TRBD2 identical over 8 bases. Germline lookup yields CDR1 MDHEN and CDR2 SYDVKM. The V gene end was trimmed by 4 bases and the J gene end by 3 bases; junction bases not matched to a gene: 8. The CDR3 runs to 15 residues. Written as DNA, the CDR3 is TGTGCCAGCAGTTCCTTCGGGGGGGGCCTCTACGAGCAGTACTTC. Its protein is CASSSFGGGLYEQYF. The entire variable domain, with the rest obtained from reference TRBV28 and TRBJ2-7, is as follows: DVKVTQSSRYLVKRTGEKVFLECVQDMDHENMFWYRQDPGLGLRLIYFSYDVKMKEKGDIPEGYSVSREKKERFSLILESASTNQTSMYLCASSSFGGGLYEQYFGPGTRLTVT.

This clonotype was recorded a few times. The V gene is TRBV20-1, the J gene TRBJ2-7; 9 nucleotides agree with TRBD2. V was clipped by 4 bases and J by 6 bases; unmatched bases: 7. The CDR3 is 13 residues long. Germline assignment: CDR1 DFQATT and CDR2 SNEGSKA (reference sequence). The CDR3 DNA reads TGCAGTGCTAAGGAACCGGGACTAGCCGAGCAGTACTTC. Encoded protein: CSAKEPGLAEQYF.

This clonotype was picked up many times. The chain combines TRBV7-2 with TRBJ1-1; 7 nucleotides agree with TRBD1. The CDR3 runs 16 residues. Germline assignment: CDR1 SGHTA and CDR2 FQGNSA. The junction had 9 bases not matched to a gene; V was cut back by 5 bases and J by 0 bases. The CDR3 bases are TGTGCCAGCAGCCGCCTTAGGGACAGCCTGAACACTGAAGCTTTCTTT. This codes for CASSRLRDSLNTEAFF.

This rearrangement joins TRBV19 to TRBJ1-1, with 7 bases fitting TRBD1. Germline CDR1 and CDR2: LNHDA and SQIVND (reference sequence). V shed 6 bases and J 0 bases; nucleotides not matched to a gene: 7. The CDR3 has 15 amino acids. In nucleotides, the CDR3 is TGTGCCAGTAGAGTCAGGGGGTCTATGAACACTGAAGCTTTCTTT. This sequence encodes CASRVRGSMNTEAFF.

This clonotype has a count of ten or more. The V call is TRBV29-1, the J call TRBJ1-4, with a possible D match to TRBD1 (5 bases). Per the germline V gene, CDR1 is SQVTM and CDR2 is ANQGSEA. The CDR3 is 13 residues long. V lost 5 bases and J 4 bases, leaving 11 bases between the germline ends. CDR3 amino acids: CSVRGQINEKLFF. The CDR3 region has the DNA TGCAGCGTTCGGGGCCAGATTAATGAAAAACTGTTTTTT.

This clonotype came up many times. This chain links TRBV19 with TRBJ1-5, with D possibly being TRBD1 (6 bases). This CDR3 region has 15 residues. In germline, CDR1 is LNHDA, CDR2 SQIVND (reference sequence). The V end was cut by 6 bases, the J end by 3 bases, with 15 bases between. The CDR3: CASSQTTGYNQPQHF. The DNA of the CDR3 is TGTGCCAGTAGCCAAACGACAGGCTACAATCAGCCCCAGCATTTT.

This clonotype showed up just a few times. This sequence joins TRBV3-1 and TRBJ2-5; the match to TRBD2 covers 8 bases. CDR3 length: 19 amino acids. Germline-derived CDR1 and CDR2 are LGHDT and YNNKEL (reference sequence). The junction had 16 bases not matched to a gene; V was cut back by 1 base and J by 3 bases. CDR3 in amino acids: CASSQGRKTSGSTKETQYF. CDR3 nucleotide sequence: TGTGCCAGCAGCCAAGGACGTAAAACCAGCGGGAGTACCAAAGAGACCCAGTACTTC.

The table lists this clonotype with a few counts. This chain links TRBV4-2 with TRBJ2-7, with TRBD2 identical over 7 bases. Trimming at V came to 4 bases and at J to 7 bases, leaving 13 bases not matched to a gene. This CDR3 is built from 15 residues. The germline V gene encodes CDR1 LGHNA and CDR2 YNFKEQ. The CDR3 spells CASSPGAGEVIEQYF. The CDR3 bases are TGTGCCAGCAGCCCCGGGGCGGGAGAGGTGATTGAGCAGTACTTC.

At least ten counts were recorded for this clonotype. The chain couples TRBV14 to TRBJ1-6, with a possible D match to TRBD1 (6 bases). CDR3 length equals 13 residues. The V and J ends lost 6 bases and 8 bases respectively, with 11 bases between them. Germline V gene sequence: CDR1 SGHDN, CDR2 FVKESK. As DNA, the CDR3 is TGTGCCAGCAGGACAGGAACCTATTCACCCCTCCACTTT. Protein product: CASRTGTYSPLHF.